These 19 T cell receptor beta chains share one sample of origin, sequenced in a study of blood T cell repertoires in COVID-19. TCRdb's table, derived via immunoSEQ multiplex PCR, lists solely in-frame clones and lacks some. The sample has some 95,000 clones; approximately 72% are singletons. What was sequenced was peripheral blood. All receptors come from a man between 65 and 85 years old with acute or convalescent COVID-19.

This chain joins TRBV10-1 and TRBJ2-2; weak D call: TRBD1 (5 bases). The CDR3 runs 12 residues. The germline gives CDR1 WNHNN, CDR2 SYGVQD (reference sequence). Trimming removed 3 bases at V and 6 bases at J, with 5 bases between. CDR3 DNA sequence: TGCGCCAGCAGTGACAGGGCCGGGGAGCTGTTTTTT. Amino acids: CASSDRAGELFF.

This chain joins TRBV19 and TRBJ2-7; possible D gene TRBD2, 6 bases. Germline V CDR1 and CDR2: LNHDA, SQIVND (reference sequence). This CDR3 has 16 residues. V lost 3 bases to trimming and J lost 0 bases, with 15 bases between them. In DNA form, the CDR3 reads TGTGCCAGTAGTATGATAAAGGGGCGGGACTCCTACGAGCAGTACTTC. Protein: CASSMIKGRDSYEQYF.

The CDR3 DNA reads TGTGCCAGCTCGGGACAAAGGAACACTGAAGCTTTCTTT. Amino acid sequence: CASSGQRNTEAFF. The chain recombines TRBV6-4 with TRBJ1-1, with D tentatively TRBD1 (6 bases). Per germline, CDR1 MRHNA and CDR2 SNTAGT. Trimming pared 8 bases from V and 1 base from J, leaving 11 bases between. The CDR3 totals 13 residues.

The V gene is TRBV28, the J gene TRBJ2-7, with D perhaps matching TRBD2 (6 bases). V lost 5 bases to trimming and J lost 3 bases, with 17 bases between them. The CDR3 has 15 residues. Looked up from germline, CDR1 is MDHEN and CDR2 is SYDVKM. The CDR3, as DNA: TGTGCCAGCAGTCCTCCCACGGGGGTCATCTACGAGCAGTACTTC. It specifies CASSPPTGVIYEQYF.

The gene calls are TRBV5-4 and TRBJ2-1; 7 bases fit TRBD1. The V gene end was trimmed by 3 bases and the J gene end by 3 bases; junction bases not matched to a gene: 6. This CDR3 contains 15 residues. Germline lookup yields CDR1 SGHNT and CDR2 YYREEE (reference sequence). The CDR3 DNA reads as TGTGCCAGCAGCTCCGGACAGGAGCGCTACAATGAGCAGTTCTTC. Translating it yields CASSSGQERYNEQFF.

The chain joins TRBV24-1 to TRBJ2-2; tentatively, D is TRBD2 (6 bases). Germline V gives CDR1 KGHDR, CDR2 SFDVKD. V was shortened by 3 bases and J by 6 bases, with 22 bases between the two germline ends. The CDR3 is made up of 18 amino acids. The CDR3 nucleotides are TGTGCCACCAGTGATAACTCGTGGAGCGGGCGACCGGCCGGGGAGCTGTTTTTT. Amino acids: CATSDNSWSGRPAGELFF.

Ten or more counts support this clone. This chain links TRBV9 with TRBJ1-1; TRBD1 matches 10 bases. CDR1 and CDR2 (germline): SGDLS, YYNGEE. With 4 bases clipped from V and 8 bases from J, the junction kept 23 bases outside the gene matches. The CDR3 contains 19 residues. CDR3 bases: TGTGCCAGCAGCCCCGATAGGGGGACCGACAGGGGGCGATCTCTCGAAGCTTTCTTT. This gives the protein CASSPDRGTDRGRSLEAFF.

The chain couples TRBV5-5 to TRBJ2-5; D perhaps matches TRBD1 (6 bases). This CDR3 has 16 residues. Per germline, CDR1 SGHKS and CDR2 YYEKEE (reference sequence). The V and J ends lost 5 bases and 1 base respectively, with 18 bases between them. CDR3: CASRLGHRVPQETQYF. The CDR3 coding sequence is TGTGCCAGCAGGCTGGGACACAGGGTACCCCAAGAGACCCAGTACTTC.

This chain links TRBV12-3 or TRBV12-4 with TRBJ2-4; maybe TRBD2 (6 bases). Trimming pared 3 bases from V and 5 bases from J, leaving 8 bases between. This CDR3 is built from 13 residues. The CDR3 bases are TGTGCCAGCAGTTTGGGGGGAGAAAACATTCAGTACTTC. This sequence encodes CASSLGGENIQYF.

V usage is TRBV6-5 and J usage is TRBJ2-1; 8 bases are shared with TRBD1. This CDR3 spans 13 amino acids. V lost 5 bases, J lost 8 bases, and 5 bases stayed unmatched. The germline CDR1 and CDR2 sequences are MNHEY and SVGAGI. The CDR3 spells CASSRTGWDEQFF. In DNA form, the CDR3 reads TGTGCCAGCAGTAGGACAGGGTGGGATGAGCAGTTCTTC.

CDR3 coding DNA: TGTGCCAGCTCCCATGTGAGGGGGAGCACAGATACGCAGTATTTT. Translated, it gives CASSHVRGSTDTQYF. This rearrangement joins TRBV25-1 to TRBJ2-3; D is possibly TRBD1 (6 bases). Germline V gene data show CDR1 as MGHDK and CDR2 as SYGVNS. The V end was cut by 8 bases, the J end by 0 bases, with 15 bases between. This CDR3 has 15 residues. The full variable domain, with the rest looked up from reference TRBV25-1 and TRBJ2-3, is EADIYQTPRYLVIGTGKKITLECSQTMGHDKMYWYQQDPGMELHLIHYSYGVNSTEKGDLSSESTVSRIRTEHFPLTLESARPSHTSQYLCASSHVRGSTDTQYFGPGTRLTVL.

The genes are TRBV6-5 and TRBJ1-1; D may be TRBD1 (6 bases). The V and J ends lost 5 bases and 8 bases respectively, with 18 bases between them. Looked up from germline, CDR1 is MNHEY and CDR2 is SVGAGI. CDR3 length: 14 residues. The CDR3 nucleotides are TGTGCCAGCAGTCCAGGGGTAGTGGCAGCAGAAGCTTTCTTT. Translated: CASSPGVVAAEAFF.

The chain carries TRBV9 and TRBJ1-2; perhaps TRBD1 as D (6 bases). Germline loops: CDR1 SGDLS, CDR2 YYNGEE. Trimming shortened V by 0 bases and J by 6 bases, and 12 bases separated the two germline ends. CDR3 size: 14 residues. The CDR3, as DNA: TGTGCCAGCAGCGTAGTCTCACAGGGCGATGGCTACACCTTC. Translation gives CASSVVSQGDGYTF.

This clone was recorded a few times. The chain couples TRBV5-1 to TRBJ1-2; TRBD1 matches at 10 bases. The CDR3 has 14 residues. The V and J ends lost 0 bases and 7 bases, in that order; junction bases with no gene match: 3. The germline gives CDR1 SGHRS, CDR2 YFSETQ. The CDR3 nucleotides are TGCGCCAGCAGCTTGGGACAGGGGGCATCTGGCTACACCTTC. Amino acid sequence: CASSLGQGASGYTF.

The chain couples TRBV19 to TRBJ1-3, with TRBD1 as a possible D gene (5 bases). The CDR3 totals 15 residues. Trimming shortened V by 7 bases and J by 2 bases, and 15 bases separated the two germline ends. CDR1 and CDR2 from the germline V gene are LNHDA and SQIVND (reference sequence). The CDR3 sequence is CASTRGISAGNTIYF. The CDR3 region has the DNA TGTGCCAGTACCCGGGGGATTTCAGCTGGAAACACCATATATTTT.

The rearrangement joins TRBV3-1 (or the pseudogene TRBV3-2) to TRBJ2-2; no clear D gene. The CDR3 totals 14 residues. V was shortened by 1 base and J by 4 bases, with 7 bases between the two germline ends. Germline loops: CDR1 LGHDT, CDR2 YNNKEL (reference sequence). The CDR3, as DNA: TGTGCCAGCAGCCAAGGACTGGGCACCGGGGAGCTGTTTTTT. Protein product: CASSQGLGTGELFF.

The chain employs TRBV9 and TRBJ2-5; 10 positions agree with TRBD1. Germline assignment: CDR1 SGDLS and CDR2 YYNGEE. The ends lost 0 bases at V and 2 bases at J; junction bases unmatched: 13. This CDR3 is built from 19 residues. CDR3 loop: CASSVAGGTGVPLQETQYF. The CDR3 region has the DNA TGTGCCAGCAGCGTAGCGGGCGGGACAGGGGTCCCCCTACAAGAGACCCAGTACTTC.

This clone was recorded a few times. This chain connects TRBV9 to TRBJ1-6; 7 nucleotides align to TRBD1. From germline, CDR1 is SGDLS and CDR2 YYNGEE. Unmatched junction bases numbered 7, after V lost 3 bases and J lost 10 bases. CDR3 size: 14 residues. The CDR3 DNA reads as TGTGCCAGCAGCGACGAACAGGGGAACTCACCCCTCCACTTT. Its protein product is CASSDEQGNSPLHF.

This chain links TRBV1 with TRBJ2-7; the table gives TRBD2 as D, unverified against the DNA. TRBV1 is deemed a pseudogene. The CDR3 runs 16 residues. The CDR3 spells CTSSQDSLAGDREQYF. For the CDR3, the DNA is TGCACCAGCAGCCAAGATTCCCTAGCGGGAGATCGCGAGCAGTACTTC.